This T cell receptor (beta chain) was captured in a study of human T cells and chemical hapten exposure. At the level of the study: How much TCR each sample yielded varied, mostly because pooled library volumes differed slightly.

Time point in this sample: pre-sensitization, week 0. Treatment denoted: therapeutic diphenylcyclopropenone sensitization with weekly scalp DPC. Investigators collected blood before applying each patch test. This clonotype has just a few counts. A single record per CDR3 protein comes from TCRdb applying MiXCR to the RACE reads. The sample lists 300,000 to 400,000 distinct CDR3 sequences, 5.1% occurring once. The origin of this receptor is a woman aged 45-65 years with alopecia areata. Some clones in this sample may be carry-over from other donors' samples. This material consisted of whole blood, taken in connection with sensitization to the hapten diphenylcyclopropenone (DPC).

CDR3 region: CASSSSYRGGDEQFF. CDR3 DNA sequence: TGTGCCAGCAGCTCCAGTTACAGGGGCGGGGATGAGCAGTTCTTC. J is TRBJ2-1 and V is TRBV13, with D possibly matching TRBD1 (7 bases). This CDR3 is built from 15 residues. With 4 bases removed from V and 8 bases from J, the gap between germline ends came to 18 bases. Germline CDR1 is PRHDT and CDR2 is FYEKMQ (reference sequence).